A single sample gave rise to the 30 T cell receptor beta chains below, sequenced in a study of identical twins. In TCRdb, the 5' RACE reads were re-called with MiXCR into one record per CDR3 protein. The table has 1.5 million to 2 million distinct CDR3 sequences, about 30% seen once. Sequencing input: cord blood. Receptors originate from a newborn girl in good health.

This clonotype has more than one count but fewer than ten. Written as DNA, the CDR3 is TGTGCCAGCAGCAAATTAGAAGCGGGAGATGGAGAGACCCAGTACTTC. Its translation: CASSKLEAGDGETQYF. This rearrangement joins TRBV9 to TRBJ2-5; 8 bases line up with TRBD2. Per the germline V gene, CDR1 is SGDLS and CDR2 is YYNGEE. J lost 4 bases, V lost 4 bases, and 12 bases had no gene match. The CDR3 length is 16 residues. The full variable domain, rest sourced from reference TRBV9 and TRBJ2-5, is DSGVTQTPKHLITATGQRVTLRCSPRSGDLSVYWYQQSLDQGLQFLIQYYNGEERAKGNILERFSAQQFPDLHSELNLSSLELGDSALYFCASSKLEAGDGETQYFGPGTRLLVL.

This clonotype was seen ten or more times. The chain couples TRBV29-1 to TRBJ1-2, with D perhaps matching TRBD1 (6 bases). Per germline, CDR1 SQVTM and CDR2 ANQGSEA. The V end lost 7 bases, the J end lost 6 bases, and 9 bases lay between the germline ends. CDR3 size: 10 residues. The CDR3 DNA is TGCAGCGCCTCAGGGGATGGCTACACCTTC. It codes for CSASGDGYTF.

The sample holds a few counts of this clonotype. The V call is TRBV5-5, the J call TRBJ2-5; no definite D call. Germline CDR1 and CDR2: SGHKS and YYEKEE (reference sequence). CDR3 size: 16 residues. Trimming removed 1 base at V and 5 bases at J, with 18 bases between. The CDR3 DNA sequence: TGTGCCAGCAGCTTGCGGGTTCAGGCCCATTGGGAGACCCAGTACTTC. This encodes CASSLRVQAHWETQYF.

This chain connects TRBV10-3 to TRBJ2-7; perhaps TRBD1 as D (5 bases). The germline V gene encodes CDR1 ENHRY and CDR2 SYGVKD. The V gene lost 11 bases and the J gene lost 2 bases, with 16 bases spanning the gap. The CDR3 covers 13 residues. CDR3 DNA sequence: TGTGCCGTTCGAACAGGTCCGACCTACGAGCAGTACTTC. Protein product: CAVRTGPTYEQYF.

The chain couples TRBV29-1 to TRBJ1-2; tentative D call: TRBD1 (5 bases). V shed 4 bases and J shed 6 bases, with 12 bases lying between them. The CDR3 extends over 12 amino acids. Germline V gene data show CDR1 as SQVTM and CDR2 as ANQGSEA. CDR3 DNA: TGCAGCGTTGGAGGCCTCAGGGATGGCTACACCTTC. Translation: CSVGGLRDGYTF.

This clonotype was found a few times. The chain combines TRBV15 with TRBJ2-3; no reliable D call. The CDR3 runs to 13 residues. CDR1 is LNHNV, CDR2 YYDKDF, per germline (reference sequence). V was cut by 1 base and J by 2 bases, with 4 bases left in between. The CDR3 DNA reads TGTGCCACCAGCAGAGCCCACACAGATACGCAGTATTTT. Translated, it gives CATSRAHTDTQYF. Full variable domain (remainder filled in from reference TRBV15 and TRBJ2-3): DAMVIQNPRYQVTQFGKPVTLSCSQTLNHNVMYWYQQKSSQAPKLLFHYYDKDFNNEADTPDNFQSRRPNTSFCFLDIRSPGLGDTAMYLCATSRAHTDTQYFGPGTRLTVL.

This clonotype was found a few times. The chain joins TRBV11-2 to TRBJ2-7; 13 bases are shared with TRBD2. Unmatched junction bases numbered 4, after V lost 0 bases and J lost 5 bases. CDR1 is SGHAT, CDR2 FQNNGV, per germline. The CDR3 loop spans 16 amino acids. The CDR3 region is CASSLDRTSGSHEQYF. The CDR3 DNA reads TGTGCCAGCAGCTTAGATCGGACTAGCGGGAGCCACGAGCAGTACTTC.

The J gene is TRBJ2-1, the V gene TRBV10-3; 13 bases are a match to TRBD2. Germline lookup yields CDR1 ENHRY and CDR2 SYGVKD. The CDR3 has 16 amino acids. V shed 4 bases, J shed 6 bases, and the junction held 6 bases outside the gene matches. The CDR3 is CAISVPRTSGSNEQFF. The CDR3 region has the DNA TGTGCCATCAGTGTGCCTCGGACTAGCGGGAGCAATGAGCAGTTCTTC.

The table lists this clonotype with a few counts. The CDR3, as DNA: TGTGCCAGCAGCCCGACTAGCGGGAGTTGGAATGAGCAGTTCTTC. Its translation: CASSPTSGSWNEQFF. The V gene is TRBV3-1, the J gene TRBJ2-1, with 12 bases aligning to TRBD2. The germline V gene encodes CDR1 LGHDT and CDR2 YNNKEL (reference sequence). The CDR3 spans 15 residues. V trimming: 4 bases; J trimming: 7 bases; junction bases outside the gene matches: 5.

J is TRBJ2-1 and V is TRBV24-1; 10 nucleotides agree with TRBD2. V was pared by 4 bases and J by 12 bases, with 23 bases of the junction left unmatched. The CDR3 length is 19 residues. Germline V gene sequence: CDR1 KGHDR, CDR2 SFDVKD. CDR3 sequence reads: CATSDPGSPGLAHQSGQFF. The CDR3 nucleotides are TGTGCCACCAGTGACCCGGGGAGTCCGGGACTAGCGCACCAAAGTGGGCAGTTCTTC.

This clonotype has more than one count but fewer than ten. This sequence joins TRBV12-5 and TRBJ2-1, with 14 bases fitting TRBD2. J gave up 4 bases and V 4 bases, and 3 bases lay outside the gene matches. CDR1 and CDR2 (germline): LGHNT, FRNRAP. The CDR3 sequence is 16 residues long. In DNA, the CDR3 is TGTGCTAGTGGTTCTCGACTAGCGGGGGGGTACAATGAGCAGTTCTTC. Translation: CASGSRLAGGYNEQFF.

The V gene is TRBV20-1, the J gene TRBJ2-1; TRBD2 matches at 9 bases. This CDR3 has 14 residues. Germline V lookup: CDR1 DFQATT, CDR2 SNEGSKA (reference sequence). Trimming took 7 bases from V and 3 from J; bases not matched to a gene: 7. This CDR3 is CSVHRAGGYNEQFF. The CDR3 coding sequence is TGCAGTGTCCATAGAGCGGGAGGCTACAATGAGCAGTTCTTC.

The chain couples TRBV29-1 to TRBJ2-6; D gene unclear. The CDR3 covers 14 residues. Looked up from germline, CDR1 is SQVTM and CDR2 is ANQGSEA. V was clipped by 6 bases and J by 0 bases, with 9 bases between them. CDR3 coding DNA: TGCAGCGTCCGTTTCTACTCTGGGGCCAACGTCCTGACTTTC. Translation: CSVRFYSGANVLTF.

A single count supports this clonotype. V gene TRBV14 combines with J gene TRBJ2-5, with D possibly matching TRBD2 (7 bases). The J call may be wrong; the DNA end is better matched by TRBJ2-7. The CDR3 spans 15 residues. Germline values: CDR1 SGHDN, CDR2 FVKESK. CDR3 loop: CASSQDVGGPYEQYF. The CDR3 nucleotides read TGTGCCAGCAGCCAAGATGTGGGGGGGCCTTACGAGCAGTACTTC.

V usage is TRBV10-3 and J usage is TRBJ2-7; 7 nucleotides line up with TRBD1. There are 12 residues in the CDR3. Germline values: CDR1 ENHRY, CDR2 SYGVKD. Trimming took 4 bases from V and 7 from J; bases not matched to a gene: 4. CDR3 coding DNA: TGTGCCATCAGTGGAGGGGGCAATGAGCAGTACTTC. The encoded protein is CAISGGGNEQYF.

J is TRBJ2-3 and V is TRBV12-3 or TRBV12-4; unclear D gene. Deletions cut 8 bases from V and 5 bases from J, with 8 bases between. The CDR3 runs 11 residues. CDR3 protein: CASAWVDTQYF. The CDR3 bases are TGTGCCAGCGCGTGGGTAGATACGCAGTATTTT.

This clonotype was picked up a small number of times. As DNA, the CDR3 is TGTGCCAGCAGCCGCTATTACACTGAAGCTTTCTTT. Translated: CASSRYYTEAFF. V is TRBV12-3 or TRBV12-4 and J is TRBJ1-1; D gene ambiguous. The CDR3 runs 12 residues. V was cut by 6 bases and J by 3 bases, with 8 bases left in between.

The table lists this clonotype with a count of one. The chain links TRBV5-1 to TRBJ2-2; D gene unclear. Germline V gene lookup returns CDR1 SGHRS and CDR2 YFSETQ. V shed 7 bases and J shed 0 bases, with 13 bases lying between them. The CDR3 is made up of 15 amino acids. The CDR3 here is CASGQRASNTGELFF. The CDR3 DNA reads TGCGCCAGCGGCCAACGGGCTTCGAACACCGGGGAGCTGTTTTTT.

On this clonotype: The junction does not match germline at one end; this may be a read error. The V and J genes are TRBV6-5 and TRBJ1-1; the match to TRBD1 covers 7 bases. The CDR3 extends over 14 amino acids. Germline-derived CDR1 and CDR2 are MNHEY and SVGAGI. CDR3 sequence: CACSYGTANTEAFF. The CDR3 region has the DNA TGTGCCTGCAGTTACGGGACAGCGAACACTGAAGCTTTCTTT.

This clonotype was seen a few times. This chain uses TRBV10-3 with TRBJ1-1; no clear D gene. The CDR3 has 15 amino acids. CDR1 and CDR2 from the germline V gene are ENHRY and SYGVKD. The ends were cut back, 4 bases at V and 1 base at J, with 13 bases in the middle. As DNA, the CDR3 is TGTGCCATCAGTGCTACCGGACTGAGGAACACTGAAGCTTTCTTT. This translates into CAISATGLRNTEAFF.

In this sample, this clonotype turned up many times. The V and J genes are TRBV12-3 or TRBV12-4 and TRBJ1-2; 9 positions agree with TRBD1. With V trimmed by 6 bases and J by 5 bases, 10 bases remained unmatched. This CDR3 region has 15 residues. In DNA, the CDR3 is TGTGCCAGCAGGAAACAGGGGGCCGTATTATATGGCTACACCTTC. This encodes CASRKQGAVLYGYTF.

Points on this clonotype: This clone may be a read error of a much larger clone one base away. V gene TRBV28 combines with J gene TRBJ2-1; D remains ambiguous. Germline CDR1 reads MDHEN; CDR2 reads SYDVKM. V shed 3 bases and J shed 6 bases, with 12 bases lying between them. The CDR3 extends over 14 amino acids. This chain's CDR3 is CASSLVFLGNEQFF. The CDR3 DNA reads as TGTGCCAGCAGTTTGGTTTTCCTAGGCAATGAGCAGTTCTTC.

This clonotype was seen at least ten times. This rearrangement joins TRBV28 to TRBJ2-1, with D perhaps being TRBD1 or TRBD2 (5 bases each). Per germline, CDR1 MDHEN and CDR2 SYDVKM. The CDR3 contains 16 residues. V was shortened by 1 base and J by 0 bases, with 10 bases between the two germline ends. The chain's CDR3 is CASSLSGGHSYNEQFF. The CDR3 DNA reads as TGTGCCAGCAGTTTATCTGGAGGACACTCCTACAATGAGCAGTTCTTC.

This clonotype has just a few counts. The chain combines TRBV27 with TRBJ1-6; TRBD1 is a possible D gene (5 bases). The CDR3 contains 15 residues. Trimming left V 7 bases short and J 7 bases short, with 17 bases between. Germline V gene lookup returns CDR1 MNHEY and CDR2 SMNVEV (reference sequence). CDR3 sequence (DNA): TGTGCCAGCACCCCGTACAGGACGGGGAATTCACCCCTCCACTTT. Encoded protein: CASTPYRTGNSPLHF.

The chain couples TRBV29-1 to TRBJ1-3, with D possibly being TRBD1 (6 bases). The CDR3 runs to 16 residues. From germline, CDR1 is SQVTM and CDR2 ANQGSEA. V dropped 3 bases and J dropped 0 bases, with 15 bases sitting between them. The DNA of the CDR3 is TGCAGCGTTGAGGGGGGCAGGGGTCTCTCTGGAAACACCATATATTTT. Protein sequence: CSVEGGRGLSGNTIYF.

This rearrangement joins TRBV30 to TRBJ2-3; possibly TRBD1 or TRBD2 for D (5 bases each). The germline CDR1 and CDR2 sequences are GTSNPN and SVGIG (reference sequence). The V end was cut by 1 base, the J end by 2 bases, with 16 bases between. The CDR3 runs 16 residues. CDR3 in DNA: TGTGCCTGGAGTGGGGGGTCGGGGACCCCCACAGATACGCAGTATTTT. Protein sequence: CAWSGGSGTPTDTQYF.

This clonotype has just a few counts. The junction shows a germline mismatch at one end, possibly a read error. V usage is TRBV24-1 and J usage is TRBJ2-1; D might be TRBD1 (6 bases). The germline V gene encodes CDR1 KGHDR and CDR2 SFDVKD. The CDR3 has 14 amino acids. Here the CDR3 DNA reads TGTGCCGCCAGTGATGGGGGCGCCTACAATGAGCAGTTCTTC. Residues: CAASDGGAYNEQFF.

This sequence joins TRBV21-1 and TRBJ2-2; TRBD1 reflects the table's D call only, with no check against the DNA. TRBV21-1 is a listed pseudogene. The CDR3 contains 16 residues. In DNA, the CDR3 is TGTGCCAGCAGCAAATTTGGGACAGCGAACACCGGGGAGCTGTTTTTT. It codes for CASSKFGTANTGELFF.

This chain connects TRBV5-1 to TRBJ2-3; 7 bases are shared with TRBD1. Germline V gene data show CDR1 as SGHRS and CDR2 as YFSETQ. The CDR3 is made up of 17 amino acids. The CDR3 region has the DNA TGCGCTAGCGCGTCCTCCCGGAGCACAGGGGTAGCAGATACGCAGTATTTT. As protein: CASASSRSTGVADTQYF.

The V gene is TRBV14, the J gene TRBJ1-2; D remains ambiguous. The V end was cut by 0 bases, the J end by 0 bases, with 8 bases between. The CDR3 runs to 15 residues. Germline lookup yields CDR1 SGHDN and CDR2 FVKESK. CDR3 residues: CASSQDLKTNYGYTF. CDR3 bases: TGTGCCAGCAGCCAAGATTTGAAGACTAACTATGGCTACACCTTC.